The present entry profiles one TCR beta chain with its context. The antigen remains unidentified. This CDR3 contains 13 residues. Trimming left V 7 bases short and J 1 base short, with 10 bases between. CDR1 is MNHEY, CDR2 SVGEGT, per germline. Some second doses came at about 4 weeks and others at about 12 weeks; these were pooled. The data were obtained in a study of T cell responses to AZD1222 COVID-19 vaccine. Study observations and caveats: The study found Spike-specific TCR breadth and depth rose after two AZD1222 doses. Nearly half of spike-specific TCRs reportedly go after variant regions that carry no mutations. The CD4 TCRs associated with vaccination extended across spike and predominated at 160-218 and 743-854.

The repertoire was sequenced with immunoSEQ multiplex PCR; TCRdb's copy has only in-frame clones and lacks some. The sample has roughly 150,000 clones, 85% to 90% seen once; the top ten hold 1.5% to 2%. The clonotype originates from an adult who received the AZD1222 COVID-19 vaccine. The genes are TRBV6-2 or TRBV6-3 and TRBJ1-1; D not resolved. Material: peripheral blood, obtained 28 days after the second AZD1222 dose. CDR3 coding DNA: TGTGCCAGCACCCCATGGGAGAACACTGAAGCTTTCTTT. The encoded protein is CASTPWENTEAFF.